What follows are 27 T cell receptor beta chains derived from one specimen sequenced in a study of Graves' ophthalmopathy and Graves' hyperthyroidism. Amplification of TCR beta CDR3 regions used RNA transcripts. First-round RT-PCR used HTBI primers; second-round multiplex PCR followed. TCRdb analysed the multiplex PCR reads with MiXCR anew, one entry per CDR3 protein. This sample carries roughly 400,000 distinct CDR3 sequences, about 18% of them seen once, and the ten largest clones take roughly 2.6%. The sequencing input was peripheral blood. The receptors were gathered from an adult woman with stable Graves' hyperthyroidism.

The rearrangement joins TRBV7-8 to TRBJ1-3; no definite D call. The ends were cut back, 5 bases at V and 0 bases at J, with 20 bases in the middle. The CDR3 spans 18 residues. Germline V gene lookup returns CDR1 SGHVS and CDR2 FQNEAQ. CDR3 sequence: CASSNVGYGGSSGNTIYF. CDR3 sequence (DNA): TGTGCCAGCAGCAATGTGGGCTACGGAGGGAGCTCTGGAAACACCATATATTTT.

The sample holds many counts of this clonotype. The chain joins TRBV24-1 to TRBJ2-7, with TRBD1 identical over 9 bases. The germline V gene has CDR1 KGHDR and CDR2 SFDVKD. CDR3 length: 17 amino acids. V lost 5 bases, J lost 4 bases, and 14 bases stayed unmatched. The DNA of the CDR3 is TGTGCCACCAGTGCTTCACCGGGGACAGGGATCGGTTACGAGCAGTACTTC. It yields the protein CATSASPGTGIGYEQYF.

This clonotype was picked up many times. The genes are TRBV19 and TRBJ1-5, with D perhaps TRBD1 (6 bases). Germline V CDR1 and CDR2: LNHDA, SQIVND (reference sequence). The CDR3 extends over 14 amino acids. V was trimmed by 1 base and J by 11 bases, leaving 15 bases between them. DNA of the CDR3: TGTGCCAGTAGTATAGGAACAGGGTATACGACCCAGCATTTT. This translates into CASSIGTGYTTQHF.

The chain carries TRBV6-1 and TRBJ1-2; 12 nucleotides agree with TRBD1. The CDR3 sequence is 15 residues long. Looked up from germline, CDR1 is MNHNS and CDR2 is SASEGT. V was clipped by 6 bases and J by 8 bases; unmatched bases: 10. CDR3 coding DNA: TGTGCCAGCAGCGTACTAGGGACAGGGGGCGAGGGCTACACCTTC. It translates to CASSVLGTGGEGYTF.

Concerning this clonotype: Compared with germline, one end of the junction differs, possibly owing to a read error. As DNA, the CDR3 is TGTGTCAGCTGCCTCCGGAGAGCCTCCCGGGATTATGGCTACACCTTC. Translating gives CVSCLRRASRDYGYTF. The chain combines TRBV7-4 with TRBJ1-2; D remains unclear. The germline V gene encodes CDR1 SGHVT and CDR2 SQSDAQ. The CDR3 runs to 16 residues.

This clonotype was found many times. CDR3 region: CASSSERGETQYF. The DNA for the CDR3 is TGTGCCAGCAGCTCTGAACGTGGGGAGACCCAGTACTTC. V usage is TRBV7-6 and J usage is TRBJ2-5; no firm D call. CDR3 length: 13 amino acids. V lost 4 bases, J lost 5 bases, and 11 bases lay in between. CDR1 and CDR2 from the germline V gene are SGHVS and FNYEAQ.

This clonotype was detected many times. A junction boundary mismatches the germline segment, possibly from a read error. The CDR3 spells CASSFGVVEQHF. The CDR3 nucleotides read TGTGCCAGCAGTTTCGGGGTAGTCGAGCAGCACTTC. The chain is built from TRBV12-3 or TRBV12-4 and TRBJ2-7, with D perhaps matching TRBD2 (5 bases). The CDR3 contains 12 residues.

This clonotype was detected many times. This sequence joins TRBV6-5 and TRBJ1-1; 8 nucleotides match TRBD1. V lost 5 bases, J lost 4 bases, and 9 bases stayed unmatched. The CDR3 totals 15 residues. Germline CDR1 reads MNHEY; CDR2 reads SVGAGI. CDR3 residues: CASSLPGTGITEAFF. Here the CDR3 DNA reads TGTGCCAGCAGTCTGCCAGGGACAGGCATCACTGAAGCTTTCTTT.

This clonotype was detected many times. The chain carries TRBV5-1 and TRBJ1-6; TRBD1 aligns across 9 bases. J lost 5 bases, V lost 3 bases, and 3 bases had no gene match. The CDR3 covers 15 residues. Looked up from germline, CDR1 is SGHRS and CDR2 is YFSETQ. This CDR3 reads CASSWGQGNNSPLHF. The CDR3 DNA is TGCGCCAGCAGCTGGGGACAGGGAAATAATTCACCCCTCCACTTT.

The sample holds many counts of this clonotype. This chain connects TRBV30 to TRBJ1-5; D uncertain. Per germline, CDR1 GTSNPN and CDR2 SVGIG (reference sequence). V dropped 4 bases and J dropped 6 bases, with 13 bases sitting between them. The CDR3 sequence is 13 residues long. The CDR3 region has the DNA TGTGCCTGGACGCCCGGGTGGCGTCAGCCCCAGCATTTT. Protein product: CAWTPGWRQPQHF.

This clonotype was counted ten times or more. J is TRBJ2-2 and V is TRBV19; no definite D call. In germline, CDR1 is LNHDA, CDR2 SQIVND (reference sequence). Trimming took 1 base from V and 1 from J, leaving 4 bases between them. The CDR3 spans 14 residues. The CDR3 coding sequence is TGTGCCAGTAGTATAGCTCAGAACACCGGGGAGCTGTTTTTT. It specifies CASSIAQNTGELFF. Looking up the rest from reference TRBV19 and TRBJ2-2 gives the full variable domain: DGGITQSPKYLFRKEGQNVTLSCEQNLNHDAMYWYRQDPGQGLRLIYYSQIVNDFQKGDIAEGYSVSREKKESFPLTVTSAQKNPTAFYLCASSIAQNTGELFFGEGSRLTVL.

This clonotype was found a few times. This chain connects TRBV20-1 to TRBJ2-5; TRBD2 agrees at 8 bases. The junction had 10 bases not matched to a gene; V was cut back by 0 bases and J by 4 bases. Germline V gene lookup returns CDR1 DFQATT and CDR2 SNEGSKA (reference sequence). The CDR3 contains 16 residues. This CDR3 is CSARDPQAGVAETQYF. CDR3 coding DNA: TGCAGTGCTAGAGACCCACAAGCGGGAGTTGCAGAGACCCAGTACTTC.

The sample holds many counts of this clonotype. This chain links TRBV5-1 with TRBJ1-1; D gene unclear. CDR3 size: 14 residues. V lost 0 bases to trimming and J lost 1 base, with 7 bases between them. In germline, CDR1 is SGHRS, CDR2 YFSETQ. The CDR3 sequence: CASSLEARNTEAFF. The CDR3 DNA is TGCGCCAGCAGCTTGGAAGCCCGGAACACTGAAGCTTTCTTT.

This clonotype was recorded at least ten times. The chain carries TRBV10-3 and TRBJ1-1; no definite D call. The V end was cut by 10 bases, the J end by 1 base, with 13 bases between. This CDR3 spans 13 amino acids. CDR1 ENHRY and CDR2 SYGVKD come from the germline V gene. This CDR3 reads CATMTVRNTEAFF. The CDR3 DNA sequence: TGTGCCACCATGACCGTGAGGAACACTGAAGCTTTCTTT.

There are many counts of this clonotype. The chain has TRBV20-1 and TRBJ2-5; 9 bases align to TRBD2. Per germline, CDR1 DFQATT and CDR2 SNEGSKA (reference sequence). The CDR3 is 13 residues long. V lost 2 bases and J lost 6; bases outside the gene matches: 4. CDR3 loop: CSARRGLAKTQYF. The DNA for the CDR3 is TGCAGTGCTAGACGGGGACTAGCAAAGACCCAGTACTTC.

There are many counts of this clonotype. V and J are TRBV29-1 and TRBJ1-2; the D is unclear. The germline V and J ends were trimmed by 0 bases and 7 bases, with 9 bases remaining between them. Looked up from germline, CDR1 is SQVTM and CDR2 is ANQGSEA. The CDR3 consists of 12 residues. CDR3 region: CSVEDVVLGYTF. The CDR3, as DNA: TGCAGCGTTGAAGATGTGGTCCTTGGCTACACCTTC.

In this sample, this clonotype turned up many times. The chain is built from TRBV5-1 and TRBJ1-2; the match to TRBD1 covers 7 bases. The CDR3 is made up of 13 amino acids. The V gene's germline CDR1 is SGHRS and CDR2 YFSETQ. V lost 4 bases and J lost 5; bases outside the gene matches: 5. This chain's CDR3 is CASSPETGYGYTF. The CDR3 nucleotides read TGCGCCAGCAGCCCCGAGACAGGGTATGGCTACACCTTC.

This clonotype was seen many times. The CDR3 DNA is TGTGCCAGCAGTGTAGGCTCCCGAGACACCGGGGAGCTGTTTTTT. It is translated as CASSVGSRDTGELFF. V is TRBV12-3 or TRBV12-4 and J is TRBJ2-2; D unclear. The CDR3 spans 15 residues. Trimming cost V 5 bases and J 3 bases, with 13 bases left between them.

This clonotype was seen at least ten times. The rearrangement links TRBV10-3 to TRBJ1-1, with a weak D call TRBD1 (6 bases). CDR3 length: 16 residues. Per the germline V gene, CDR1 is ENHRY and CDR2 is SYGVKD. Trimming took off 10 bases at V and 1 base at J, with 22 bases between the two ends. Here the CDR3 reads CATSNPRGPANTEAFF. In DNA form, the CDR3 reads TGTGCCACTTCTAATCCCAGGGGCCCCGCGAACACTGAAGCTTTCTTT.

This clonotype was counted ten times or more. The rearrangement links TRBV19 to TRBJ1-5, with no clear D. Germline V gene lookup returns CDR1 LNHDA and CDR2 SQIVND (reference sequence). This CDR3 is built from 15 residues. The V end lost 3 bases, the J end lost 0 bases, and 9 bases lay between the germline ends. The CDR3: CASSIFGNSNQPQHF. The DNA of the CDR3 is TGTGCCAGTAGTATCTTCGGGAATAGCAATCAGCCCCAGCATTTT. Full variable domain (remainder filled in from reference TRBV19 and TRBJ1-5): DGGITQSPKYLFRKEGQNVTLSCEQNLNHDAMYWYRQDPGQGLRLIYYSQIVNDFQKGDIAEGYSVSREKKESFPLTVTSAQKNPTAFYLCASSIFGNSNQPQHFGDGTRLSIL.

This clonotype was counted many times. This chain joins TRBV28 and TRBJ1-1; TRBD1 matches at 7 bases. The V gene end was trimmed by 6 bases and the J gene end by 0 bases; junction bases not matched to a gene: 4. Germline V gives CDR1 MDHEN, CDR2 SYDVKM. CDR3 length: 14 residues. CDR3 DNA: TGTGCCAGCAGAACGGGACAGATGAACACTGAAGCTTTCTTT. Amino acids: CASRTGQMNTEAFF.

This clonotype was seen repeatedly, ten times or more. This chain uses TRBV30 with TRBJ2-5; D is unclear. Deletions cut 3 bases from V and 11 bases from J, with 13 bases between. The CDR3 runs to 11 residues. Germline lookup yields CDR1 GTSNPN and CDR2 SVGIG (reference sequence). DNA for the CDR3: TGTGCCTGGAGATACGGGCAGGCGCAGTACTTC. As protein: CAWRYGQAQYF.

This clonotype was seen ten or more times. The chain joins TRBV12-3 or TRBV12-4 to TRBJ2-7; D may correspond to TRBD1 or TRBD2 (5 bases each). The CDR3 is made up of 13 amino acids. Trimming stripped 3 bases from V and 3 bases from J, with 9 bases between. CDR3 sequence (DNA): TGTGCCAGCAGTTTGGGGGTAGGCTACGAGCAGTACTTC. This translates into CASSLGVGYEQYF.

This clonotype was counted many times. The chain recombines TRBV12-3 or TRBV12-4 with TRBJ1-2; D remains unclear. The CDR3 is made up of 14 amino acids. V lost 3 bases to trimming and J lost 0 bases, with 8 bases between them. The CDR3 bases are TGTGCCAGCAGTTTTCAGAAGCCTAACTATGGCTACACCTTC. This codes for CASSFQKPNYGYTF.

This clonotype was detected ten times or more. V usage is TRBV20-1 and J usage is TRBJ2-7; 10 bases fit TRBD2. The V gene end was trimmed by 4 bases and the J gene end by 8 bases; junction bases not matched to a gene: 11. The V gene's germline CDR1 is DFQATT and CDR2 SNEGSKA (reference sequence). This CDR3 spans 14 amino acids. CDR3 sequence: CSAKGLAPEGQQYF. As DNA, the CDR3 is TGCAGTGCTAAGGGACTAGCGCCAGAGGGCCAGCAGTACTTC.

The V gene is TRBV25-1, the J gene TRBJ2-7, with 10 bases fitting TRBD1. Per the germline V gene, CDR1 is MGHDK and CDR2 is SYGVNS. V was clipped by 4 bases and J by 5 bases; unmatched bases: 5. The CDR3 sequence is 14 residues long. CDR3 DNA sequence: TGTGCCAGCAGTGGACGGGACAGGGGCCACGAGCAGTACTTC. It specifies CASSGRDRGHEQYF.

The V and J genes are TRBV9 and TRBJ2-2; a possible D gene is TRBD1 (6 bases). The CDR3 runs 16 residues. CDR1 is SGDLS, CDR2 YYNGEE, per germline. Trimming pared 5 bases from V and 5 bases from J, leaving 19 bases between. The CDR3 DNA reads as TGTGCCAGCAGTTTATTAGCCAGGGGTTCTACCGGGGAGCTGTTTTTT. Its protein is CASSLLARGSTGELFF.